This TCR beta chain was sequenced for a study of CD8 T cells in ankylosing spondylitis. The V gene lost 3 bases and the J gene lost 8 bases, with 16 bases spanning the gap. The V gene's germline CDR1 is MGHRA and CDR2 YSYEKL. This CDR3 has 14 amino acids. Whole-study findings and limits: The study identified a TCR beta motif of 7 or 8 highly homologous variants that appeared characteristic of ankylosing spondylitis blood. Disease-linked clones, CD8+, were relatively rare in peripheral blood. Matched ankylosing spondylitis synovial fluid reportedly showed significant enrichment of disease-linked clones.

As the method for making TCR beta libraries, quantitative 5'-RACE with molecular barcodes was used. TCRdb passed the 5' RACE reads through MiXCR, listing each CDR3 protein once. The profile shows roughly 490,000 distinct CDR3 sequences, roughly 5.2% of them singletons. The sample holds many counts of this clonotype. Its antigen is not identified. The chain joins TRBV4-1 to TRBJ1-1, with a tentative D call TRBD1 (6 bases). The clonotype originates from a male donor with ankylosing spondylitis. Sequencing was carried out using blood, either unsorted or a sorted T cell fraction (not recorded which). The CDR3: CASSHNKGGVEAFF. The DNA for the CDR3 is TGCGCCAGCAGCCACAACAAGGGGGGGGTAGAAGCTTTCTTT.